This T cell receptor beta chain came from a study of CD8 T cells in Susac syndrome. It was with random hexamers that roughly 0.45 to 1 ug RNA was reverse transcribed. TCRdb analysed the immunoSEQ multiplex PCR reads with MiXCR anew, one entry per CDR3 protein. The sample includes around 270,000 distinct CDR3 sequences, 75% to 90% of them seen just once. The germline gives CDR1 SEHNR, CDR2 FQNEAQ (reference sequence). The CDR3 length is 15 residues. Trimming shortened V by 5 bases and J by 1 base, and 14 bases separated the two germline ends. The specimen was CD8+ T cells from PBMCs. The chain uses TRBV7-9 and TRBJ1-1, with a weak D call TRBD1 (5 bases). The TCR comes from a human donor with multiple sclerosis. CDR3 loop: CASSHSGPTNTEAFF. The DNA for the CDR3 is TGTGCCAGCAGCCACTCGGGGCCGACGAACACTGAAGCTTTCTTT. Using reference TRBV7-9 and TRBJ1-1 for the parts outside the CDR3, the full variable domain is DTGVSQNPRHKITKRGQNVTFRCDPISEHNRLYWYRQTLGQGPEFLTYFQNEAQLEKSRLLSDRFSAERPKGSFSTLEIQRTEQGDSAMYLCASSHSGPTNTEAFFGQGTRLTVV.